A selection of T cell receptor beta chains follows, all from one sample in a study of cytomegalovirus exposure and HLA in healthy donors. TCRdb keeps only in-frame clones here, not all; method: immunoSEQ multiplex PCR. The table has about 160,000 clones, 71% seen once. The sample was PBMCs. Receptors originate from a woman in her thirties in good health and CMV-seronegative. Each CDR3 is given with its conserved first and last residue. The order of the fields is D gene, V gene, clone size, J gene, CDR3 DNA, CDR3 protein. A D gene is named only where the DNA matches it firmly. Part of the rows lack a size; the others show once, few, many or a class for expanded clones.

-	TRBV28	-	TRBJ2-7	TGTGCCAGCAGCTCGGGACAAGACTCCTACGAGCAGTACTTC	CASSSGQDSYEQYF
-	TRBV12-5	-	TRBJ2-5	TGTGCTAGTGGTTTTGGCCCCCTTCAAGAGACCCAGTACTTC	CASGFGPLQETQYF
-	TRBV7-9	-	TRBJ2-3	TGTGCCAGCAGACCGACAGAAAGCACAGATACGCAGTATTTT	CASRPTESTDTQYF
-	TRBV4-3	medium-sized	TRBJ2-6	TGCGCCAGCAGCCAAGTCGGCTCTGGGGCCAACGTCCTGACTTTC	CASSQVGSGANVLTF
-	TRBV7-9	few	TRBJ1-2	TGTTCCAGCACCCTCCCCCGAGCGGAGGCTCGCGACTATGGCTACACCTTC	CSSTLPRAEARDYGYTF
TRBD2	TRBV2	few	TRBJ2-5	TGTGCCAGCGTAAGCGGGAATACGGGTGAGCAGTACTTC	CASVSGNTGEQYF
-	TRBV6-5	-	TRBJ1-1	TGTGCCAGCAGTTACTTAGGGAGAAGGACTGAAGCTTTCTTT	CASSYLGRRTEAFF
-	TRBV9	-	TRBJ1-3	TGTGCCAGCAGCGTAAGGTCAGGGCTAGGAAACACCATATATTTT	CASSVRSGLGNTIYF
-	TRBV7-3	-	TRBJ1-5	TGTGCCAGCAGCTTAATGGGGGGAAGCAATCAGCCCCAGCATTTT	CASSLMGGSNQPQHF
TRBD1	TRBV15	-	TRBJ2-5	TGTGCCACCAGCAGATCGACAGGGTCCCAAGAGACCCAGTACTTC	CATSRSTGSQETQYF
TRBD2	TRBV7-9	once	TRBJ2-2	TGTGCCAGCAGCTCTAGCGGGAGGGCCACCGGGGAGCTGTTTTTT	CASSSSGRATGELFF
-	TRBV5-6	few	TRBJ1-5	TGTGCCAGCAGCTTCAAGGACCGGCGTCAGGGGCCCCAGCATTTT	CASSFKDRRQGPQHF
TRBD2	TRBV9	-	TRBJ2-3	TGTGCCAGCAGCGCCAGGACTAGCGGGAGTCAAGATACGCAGTATTTT	CASSARTSGSQDTQYF
-	TRBV6-1	-	TRBJ2-7	TGTGCCAGCAGTGTAGGACTTTCCTACGAGCAGTACTTC	CASSVGLSYEQYF
-	TRBV2	-	TRBJ2-2	TGTGCCAGCAGTGACCGCGACGGGATGAACACCGGGGAGCTGTTTTTT	CASSDRDGMNTGELFF
TRBD1	TRBV30	once	TRBJ1-4	TGTGCCTGGAGGGATACAGGGGGCGGTGAAAAACTGTTTTTT	CAWRDTGGGEKLFF
TRBD1	TRBV6-1	-	TRBJ1-2	TGTGCCAGCAGCACCCCGGGCCAGGGGGACACCTTC	CASSTPGQGDTF
-	TRBV2	-	TRBJ2-3	TGTGCCAGCAGTGAAAACTCATCACCCACAGATACGCAGTATTTT	CASSENSSPTDTQYF
TRBD1	TRBV7-9	few	TRBJ2-7	TGTTCCAGCAGCTTAGGGGACTTCGGGACAGGGGTCTACGAGCAGTACTTC	CSSSLGDFGTGVYEQYF
-	TRBV28	-	TRBJ2-7	TGTGCCAGCAGTGCGATCTACGAGCAGTACTTC	CASSAIYEQYF
TRBD2	TRBV27	-	TRBJ2-3	TGTGCCAGCAGTCTACTAGCGGGAGCGCCGAATACAGATACGCAGTATTTT	CASSLLAGAPNTDTQYF
-	TRBV28	-	TRBJ2-3	TGTGCCAGCAGCCGGGACTTCCGGACGGAGGATACGCAGTATTTT	CASSRDFRTEDTQYF
TRBD1	TRBV4-3	-	TRBJ1-2	TGCGCCAGCAGCCAAGTAGCAGGGGGCTGGTATGGCTACACCTTC	CASSQVAGGWYGYTF
-	TRBV4-3	-	TRBJ2-2	TGCGCCAGCTCCTCCGTTGGGAGCACCGGGGAGCTGTTTTTT	CASSSVGSTGELFF
-	TRBV4-3	few	TRBJ1-4	TGCGCCAGCAGCCAAGATTCAGCACCAGGTGAAAAACTGTTTTTT	CASSQDSAPGEKLFF
-	TRBV6-6	-	TRBJ2-7	TGTGCCAGCAGTTACTCGAGTACCTACGAGCAGTACTTC	CASSYSSTYEQYF
TRBD1	TRBV5-1	few	TRBJ1-6	TGCGCCAGCAGCTTGGCGACAGGGGGCGCGGATTCACCCCTCCACTTT	CASSLATGGADSPLHF
TRBD1	TRBV5-1	-	TRBJ2-5	TGCGCCAGCAGCCAAAACCTGGGACAGGTTATCCGAGAGACCCAGTACTTC	CASSQNLGQVIRETQYF
-	TRBV4-2	-	TRBJ1-5	TGTGCCAGCAGCCAAGAGACAGGTCAAATTAGCAATCAGCCCCAGCATTTT	CASSQETGQISNQPQHF
-	TRBV28	-	TRBJ1-1	TGTGCTAGCAGTTTACCAGATGGCCCGAACACTGAAGCTTTCTTT	CASSLPDGPNTEAFF
-	TRBV6-5	-	TRBJ1-1	TGTGCCAGCAGTTACGAACAGAGCTCTTTCACTGAAGCTTTCTTT	CASSYEQSSFTEAFF
-	TRBV11-1	-	TRBJ1-6	TGTGCCAGCAGCTTAGGACAGAATAATTCACCCCTCCACTTT	CASSLGQNNSPLHF
-	TRBV9	-	TRBJ1-4	TGTGCCAGCAGCGTAGGAGTGGGGCCCGAAAAACTGTTTTTT	CASSVGVGPEKLFF
TRBD2	TRBV6-6	-	TRBJ2-1	TGTGCCAGCATTCCAGGACGGCTAGCGGGAGTCTATGAGCAGTTCTTC	CASIPGRLAGVYEQFF